This T cell receptor (beta chain) is from a study of vaccination and CD4 T cells after COVID-19. Findings of the study overall: Post-vaccination reactive clonotypes (median around 40) did not differ significantly from post-infection (approximately 23). Post-vaccination, and not before, a median about 90% of reactive clones appeared in convalescent patients.

Treatment of the sample: roughly 11-day PBMC culture with coronavirus spike peptide pools or control peptides (ViraFEST assay). Half the growth medium was swapped for new IL-2 medium on days 3 and 7. This clonotype has a handful of counts. Its target is unknown. There are 13 residues in the CDR3. The V end was cut by 6 bases, the J end by 2 bases, with 10 bases between. Cultured CD4+ T cells had their DNA profiled by the Oncomine TCR Beta short-read assay. TCRdb redid the calling of the PCR reads with MiXCR, one entry per CDR3 protein. The repertoire holds approximately 18,000 distinct CDR3 sequences, with around two fifths as singletons.

The TCR comes from a human donor who had recovered from COVID-19. This specimen was CD4+ T cells from blood, cultured in vitro, taken after SARS-CoV-2 vaccination. This chain connects TRBV12-3 or TRBV12-4 to TRBJ1-2, with a tentative D call TRBD1 (5 bases). The chain's CDR3 is CASSQDSNYGYTF. Written as DNA, the CDR3 is TGTGCCAGCAGCCAAGACAGCAACTATGGCTACACCTTC.